The rows below give T cell receptor beta chains drawn from one sample of a study of cytomegalovirus exposure and HLA in healthy donors. Data came from immunoSEQ multiplex PCR; TCRdb stores just in-frame clones and leaves some out. The repertoire holds about 200,000 clones, with about 77% as singletons. Specimen: PBMCs. The origin of the receptors is a woman aged 25 to 39 in good health and CMV-seronegative. Both conserved end residues are part of each CDR3. The order of the fields is V gene, D gene, clone size, J gene, CDR3 DNA, CDR3 protein. The D gene is left open where the match is weak. Size is stated for part of the rows, as once, few or many counts, or as a class when the clone is expanded.

V gene: TRBV5-1; D gene: TRBD2; clone size: NA; J gene: TRBJ2-5; CDR3 DNA: TGCGCCAGCAGCTTGGCCGCGGGACTAAGTGAGGGGACCCAGTACTTC; CDR3 protein: CASSLAAGLSEGTQYF
V gene: TRBV19; D gene: TRBD2; clone size: NA; J gene: TRBJ2-6; CDR3 DNA: TGTGCCAGTAGGCCCCCCACGGGACTAGCGGGAGGTGGTGGGGCCAACGTCCTGACTTTC; CDR3 protein: CASRPPTGLAGGGGANVLTF
V gene: TRBV14; D gene: TRBD1; clone size: NA; J gene: TRBJ1-2; CDR3 DNA: TGTGCCAGCAGCCAAGTTACGGAGGGGGCCGGCTACACCTTC; CDR3 protein: CASSQVTEGAGYTF
V gene: TRBV5-4; D gene: NA; clone size: NA; J gene: TRBJ2-1; CDR3 DNA: TGTGCCAGCAGCTTTCGCAGGGGCACGGGGGGCCTCAATGAGCAGTTCTTC; CDR3 protein: CASSFRRGTGGLNEQFF
V gene: TRBV9; D gene: TRBD1; clone size: NA; J gene: TRBJ2-1; CDR3 DNA: TGTGCCAGCAGCATCCGGGACAGAGACCATGAGCAGTTCTTC; CDR3 protein: CASSIRDRDHEQFF
V gene: TRBV27; D gene: NA; clone size: NA; J gene: TRBJ2-5; CDR3 DNA: TGTGCCAGCAGTTTAGTCCTCACGACTGTGGAGACCCAGTACTTC; CDR3 protein: CASSLVLTTVETQYF
V gene: TRBV5-1; D gene: TRBD1; clone size: NA; J gene: TRBJ2-5; CDR3 DNA: TGCGCCAGCAGCTTGGAGGCCCGGAGTAGCGACAGGGGAGCGGAGACCCAGTACTTC; CDR3 protein: CASSLEARSSDRGAETQYF
V gene: TRBV6-1; D gene: NA; clone size: NA; J gene: TRBJ1-2; CDR3 DNA: TGTGCCAGCAGTGAGTACATTGGCGACTCTAACTATGGCTACACCTTC; CDR3 protein: CASSEYIGDSNYGYTF
V gene: TRBV5-6; D gene: NA; clone size: few; J gene: TRBJ1-1; CDR3 DNA: TGTGCCAGCAACCCGCGGGCGATGAACACTGAAGCTTTCTTT; CDR3 protein: CASNPRAMNTEAFF
V gene: TRBV5-1; D gene: TRBD2; clone size: NA; J gene: TRBJ2-5; CDR3 DNA: TGCGCCAGCAGCAAAGAACCGGGACTAGGCGGTGGGGAGACCCAGTACTTC; CDR3 protein: CASSKEPGLGGGETQYF
V gene: TRBV12-2; D gene: NA; clone size: NA; J gene: TRBJ2-1; CDR3 DNA: TGTGCAAGTCGCTTAGCGATGGGCAGGGAGGACAATGAGCAGTTCTTC; CDR3 protein: CASRLAMGREDNEQFF
V gene: TRBV19; D gene: NA; clone size: few; J gene: TRBJ1-1; CDR3 DNA: TGTGCCAGTAGTATGATAGGGGTGGGCATGAACACTGAAGCTTTCTTT; CDR3 protein: CASSMIGVGMNTEAFF
V gene: TRBV4-2; D gene: TRBD1; clone size: NA; J gene: TRBJ1-6; CDR3 DNA: TGTGCCAGCAGCCTCCACGGGGACAGTGATTCACCCCTCCACTTT; CDR3 protein: CASSLHGDSDSPLHF
V gene: TRBV5-6; D gene: TRBD1; clone size: NA; J gene: TRBJ1-3; CDR3 DNA: TGTGCCAGCAGCTGGGGGACAGGGGTAGTTGGAAACACCATATATTTT; CDR3 protein: CASSWGTGVVGNTIYF
V gene: TRBV7-9; D gene: TRBD1; clone size: once; J gene: TRBJ2-7; CDR3 DNA: TGTGCCAGCAGCTTAGTGTTGGGACAGAGGATAAGCTCCTACGAGCAGTACTTC; CDR3 protein: CASSLVLGQRISSYEQYF
V gene: TRBV7-6; D gene: NA; clone size: NA; J gene: TRBJ2-7; CDR3 DNA: TGTGCCAGCAGCTCGCTAGGCGGGTACGAGCAGTACTTC; CDR3 protein: CASSSLGGYEQYF
V gene: TRBV5-6; D gene: NA; clone size: NA; J gene: TRBJ1-6; CDR3 DNA: TGTGCCAGCAGCTTTACCCAGGGGAGCCTCTATAATTCACCCCTCCACTTT; CDR3 protein: CASSFTQGSLYNSPLHF
V gene: TRBV4-1; D gene: TRBD2; clone size: NA; J gene: TRBJ2-7; CDR3 DNA: TGCGCCAGCAGCCAAGTGGCCCCGGGGGGGGAGCAGTACTTC; CDR3 protein: CASSQVAPGGEQYF
V gene: TRBV6-1; D gene: NA; clone size: NA; J gene: TRBJ1-2; CDR3 DNA: TGTGCCAGCAGTGAAGCGCTTCGGAGTTCTAACTATGGCTACACCTTC; CDR3 protein: CASSEALRSSNYGYTF
V gene: TRBV27; D gene: NA; clone size: NA; J gene: TRBJ2-7; CDR3 DNA: TGTGCCAGCAGTTTAAAGGGCGCGGGCTCCTACGAGCAGTACTTC; CDR3 protein: CASSLKGAGSYEQYF
V gene: TRBV7-8; D gene: TRBD2; clone size: NA; J gene: TRBJ2-5; CDR3 DNA: TGTGCCAGCAGCAGAGGGACTAGCGGGAGAGGGGAGACCCAGTACTTC; CDR3 protein: CASSRGTSGRGETQYF
V gene: TRBV5-5; D gene: NA; clone size: NA; J gene: TRBJ2-3; CDR3 DNA: TGTGCCAGCAGCTTGGACAGAAGCACAGATACGCAGTATTTT; CDR3 protein: CASSLDRSTDTQYF
V gene: TRBV11-3; D gene: TRBD2; clone size: NA; J gene: TRBJ2-3; CDR3 DNA: TGTGCCAGCAGCTTAACTCGGGGGGGCGGGGATACGCAGTATTTT; CDR3 protein: CASSLTRGGGDTQYF
V gene: TRBV2; D gene: NA; clone size: NA; J gene: TRBJ2-3; CDR3 DNA: TGTGCCAGCAGTGAAAGGGGTAATACGCAGTATTTT; CDR3 protein: CASSERGNTQYF
V gene: TRBV6-6; D gene: TRBD1; clone size: few; J gene: TRBJ1-2; CDR3 DNA: TGTGCCAGCAGTTACGGCGGGACAGCTTATGGCTACACCTTC; CDR3 protein: CASSYGGTAYGYTF
V gene: TRBV7-2; D gene: TRBD1; clone size: NA; J gene: TRBJ2-7; CDR3 DNA: TGTGCCAGCAGCTTAAGACAGGGGAAGGGCGAGCAGTACTTC; CDR3 protein: CASSLRQGKGEQYF
V gene: TRBV23-1; D gene: NA; clone size: once; J gene: TRBJ2-5; CDR3 DNA: TGCGCCAGCACCGCCCCCGGGGGTAGGGCGGAGACCCAGTACTTC; CDR3 protein: CASTAPGGRAETQYF
V gene: TRBV21-1; D gene: NA; clone size: few; J gene: TRBJ1-1; CDR3 DNA: TGTGCCAGCAGCATCCCCAGGGAGGTCCGTGCTGAAGCTTTCTTT; CDR3 protein: CASSIPREVRAEAFF
V gene: TRBV18; D gene: TRBD1; clone size: few; J gene: TRBJ2-5; CDR3 DNA: TGTGCCAGCTCATACACCGGGACAGGGGGAGAGACCCAGTACTTC; CDR3 protein: CASSYTGTGGETQYF
V gene: TRBV14; D gene: TRBD1; clone size: NA; J gene: TRBJ1-2; CDR3 DNA: TGTGCCAGCAGTCCAGGGGGTCCCCCTCGGGATGGCTACACCTTC; CDR3 protein: CASSPGGPPRDGYTF
V gene: TRBV7-9; D gene: NA; clone size: NA; J gene: TRBJ2-3; CDR3 DNA: TGTGCCAGCAGCTTACTCACAGCTAGCACAGATACGCAGTATTTT; CDR3 protein: CASSLLTASTDTQYF
V gene: TRBV9; D gene: NA; clone size: few; J gene: TRBJ1-1; CDR3 DNA: TGTGCCAGCAGCGTCGAAAGCGGGACTGAAGCTTTCTTT; CDR3 protein: CASSVESGTEAFF
V gene: TRBV5-5; D gene: TRBD1; clone size: NA; J gene: TRBJ2-7; CDR3 DNA: TGTGCCAGCAGCACACGACAGGGCCCCGCGTTCGAGCAGTACTTC; CDR3 protein: CASSTRQGPAFEQYF
V gene: TRBV14; D gene: NA; clone size: NA; J gene: TRBJ2-7; CDR3 DNA: TGTGCCAGCAGCCAAGATCCAGGGTCCCTATGGTACTTC; CDR3 protein: CASSQDPGSLWYF
V gene: TRBV5-1; D gene: NA; clone size: NA; J gene: TRBJ2-2; CDR3 DNA: TGCGCCAGCAGCTTGGGGCATATGAACACCGGGGAGCTGTTTTTT; CDR3 protein: CASSLGHMNTGELFF
V gene: TRBV5-1; D gene: TRBD1; clone size: NA; J gene: TRBJ2-5; CDR3 DNA: TGCGCCAGCAGCTTTTCATTAAGACAGGGTATCAGAGAGACCCAGTACTTC; CDR3 protein: CASSFSLRQGIRETQYF
V gene: TRBV9; D gene: TRBD2; clone size: NA; J gene: TRBJ2-2; CDR3 DNA: TGTGCCAGCAGCGTTTTCGGGGAGGGGACCGGGGAGCTGTTTTTT; CDR3 protein: CASSVFGEGTGELFF
V gene: TRBV18; D gene: TRBD2; clone size: NA; J gene: TRBJ2-1; CDR3 DNA: TGTGCCACATCTAGCGGAGGGACCTACAATGAGCAGTTCTTC; CDR3 protein: CATSSGGTYNEQFF
V gene: TRBV15; D gene: NA; clone size: few; J gene: TRBJ2-2; CDR3 DNA: TGTGCCACCAGCAGAGATTTGGAGACCGGGGAGCTGTTTTTT; CDR3 protein: CATSRDLETGELFF
V gene: TRBV10-2; D gene: NA; clone size: few; J gene: TRBJ1-4; CDR3 DNA: TGCGCCAGCGGCGGGGACTGGGCTAATGAAAAACTGTTTTTT; CDR3 protein: CASGGDWANEKLFF
V gene: TRBV7-2; D gene: NA; clone size: NA; J gene: TRBJ1-1; CDR3 DNA: TGTGCCAGCAGACGTACAGGGAACACTGAAGCTTTCTTT; CDR3 protein: CASRRTGNTEAFF
V gene: TRBV5-1; D gene: NA; clone size: NA; J gene: TRBJ2-7; CDR3 DNA: TGCGCCAGCAGCTTACGGGGCCCAGACGGCACAGGGCTTTCCCACGAGCAGTACTTC; CDR3 protein: CASSLRGPDGTGLSHEQYF
V gene: TRBV7-9; D gene: NA; clone size: NA; J gene: TRBJ1-2; CDR3 DNA: TGTGCCAGCAGCTTGAGGACAGCTCCGATTTATGGCTACACCTTC; CDR3 protein: CASSLRTAPIYGYTF
V gene: TRBV28; D gene: NA; clone size: NA; J gene: TRBJ2-7; CDR3 DNA: TGTGCCAGCAGTTTATTAGCAGCCTACGAGCAGTACTTC; CDR3 protein: CASSLLAAYEQYF
V gene: TRBV2; D gene: TRBD2; clone size: NA; J gene: TRBJ2-1; CDR3 DNA: TGTGCCAGCAGTGGAGGTCCGGGGCGGGGGGGCCTGAATGAGCAGTTCTTC; CDR3 protein: CASSGGPGRGGLNEQFF
V gene: TRBV27; D gene: TRBD1; clone size: NA; J gene: TRBJ1-3; CDR3 DNA: TGTGCCAGCAGTCCGACAGGGGGCAGTGGAAACACCATATATTTT; CDR3 protein: CASSPTGGSGNTIYF
V gene: TRBV13; D gene: TRBD1; clone size: few; J gene: TRBJ2-7; CDR3 DNA: TGTGCCAGCAGCCGGGACAGGGTCTCCTACGAGCAGTACTTC; CDR3 protein: CASSRDRVSYEQYF
V gene: TRBV9; D gene: TRBD1; clone size: NA; J gene: TRBJ2-6; CDR3 DNA: TGTGCCAGCAGCGTCGGGACAGCGTTCTCTGGGGCCAACGTCCTGACTTTC; CDR3 protein: CASSVGTAFSGANVLTF
V gene: TRBV28; D gene: NA; clone size: NA; J gene: TRBJ1-2; CDR3 DNA: TGTGCCAGCAGGAACCAGGGTATCGACTATGGCTACACCTTC; CDR3 protein: CASRNQGIDYGYTF
V gene: TRBV5-1; D gene: NA; clone size: NA; J gene: TRBJ1-4; CDR3 DNA: TGCGCCAGCAGCACCGCGGAGCTTCGAACTAATGAAAAACTGTTTTTT; CDR3 protein: CASSTAELRTNEKLFF
V gene: TRBV10-3; D gene: NA; clone size: few; J gene: TRBJ1-1; CDR3 DNA: TGTGCCATCAGTGACCCTACAGGGACGAACACTGAAGCTTTCTTT; CDR3 protein: CAISDPTGTNTEAFF
V gene: TRBV5-1; D gene: TRBD2; clone size: NA; J gene: TRBJ2-5; CDR3 DNA: TGCGCCAGTCGGCCTAGCGGCAAAGAGACCCAGTACTTC; CDR3 protein: CASRPSGKETQYF
V gene: TRBV5-8; D gene: NA; clone size: NA; J gene: TRBJ2-5; CDR3 DNA: TGTGCCAGCAGCCTACAAGAGACCCAGTACTTC; CDR3 protein: CASSLQETQYF
V gene: TRBV7-2; D gene: TRBD1; clone size: NA; J gene: TRBJ2-1; CDR3 DNA: TGTGCCAGCAGCTTGGGCCGGGACAGGGGGTTCGGGCAGTTCTTC; CDR3 protein: CASSLGRDRGFGQFF
V gene: TRBV28; D gene: NA; clone size: NA; J gene: TRBJ2-7; CDR3 DNA: TGTGCCAGCAGCCTCGGGGGAACAAACTACGAGCAGTACTTC; CDR3 protein: CASSLGGTNYEQYF
V gene: TRBV28; D gene: NA; clone size: NA; J gene: TRBJ1-2; CDR3 DNA: TGTGCCAGCAGTTTAAACGGGATCGGCTACACCTTC; CDR3 protein: CASSLNGIGYTF
V gene: TRBV4-1; D gene: TRBD2; clone size: NA; J gene: TRBJ2-3; CDR3 DNA: TGCGCCAGCAGCCAAGATCCTTACGTGGGAGCGGGAGGGGATACGCAGTATTTT; CDR3 protein: CASSQDPYVGAGGDTQYF